The sequence of this T cell receptor (beta chain) was determined in a study of shared clonotypes between healthy human individuals. As concerns this clone: Its target is not known.

The assay was immunoSEQ multiplex PCR, and TCRdb's table has in-frame clones only and misses some. Here the sample spans about 180,000 clones, 85% to 95% being singletons. Germline V gene lookup returns CDR1 SGHTA and CDR2 FQGNSA. The CDR3 totals 15 residues. V lost 5 bases, J lost 0 bases, and 7 bases stayed unmatched. Overall study findings and caveats: Estimated richness was generally greater in naive than memory subsets.

The receptor's source is a woman aged 30 to 39 in good health. The chain combines TRBV7-2 with TRBJ2-7; TRBD1 matches at 7 bases. The sample consisted of naive CD4+ T cells sorted from blood. Subset noted: CD45RA+ positively selected. CDR3 bases: TGTGCCAGCAGCCTTCGACAGGGTAGCTCCTACGAGCAGTACTTC. The encoded protein is CASSLRQGSSYEQYF. Combining the CDR3 with reference TRBV7-2 and TRBJ2-7 gives the whole variable domain GAGVSQSPSNKVTEKGKDVELRCDPISGHTALYWYRQSLGQGLEFLIYFQGNSAPDKSGLPSDRFSAERTGGSVSTLTIQRTQQEDSAVYLCASSLRQGSSYEQYFGPGTRLTVT.